The 23 T cell receptor beta chains in this list originate from one sample, sequenced in a study of T cell repertoires in cytomegalovirus infection. TCRdb reprocessed the reads via MiXCR and lists one record per CDR3 protein. The table shows approximately 550,000 distinct CDR3 sequences, with approximately 15% occurring only once. Sequenced sample: CD8+ T cells from PBMCs. Receptors originate from a human donor in good health (CMV status not recorded). Some clones in this sample may be carry-over from other donors' samples.

This clonotype was found many times. This chain connects TRBV28 to TRBJ1-5; TRBD1 agrees at 8 bases. There are 19 residues in the CDR3. In germline, CDR1 is MDHEN, CDR2 SYDVKM. The V gene end was trimmed by 3 bases and the J gene end by 0 bases; junction bases not matched to a gene: 13. CDR3 DNA: TGTGCCAGCAGTTTCTGGGCGACAGGGGTTTCCCTTAGCAATCAGCCCCAGCATTTT. It yields the protein CASSFWATGVSLSNQPQHF.

The chain recombines TRBV5-6 with TRBJ2-6; perhaps TRBD1 as D (6 bases). Germline CDR1 SGHDT, CDR2 YYEEEE. The CDR3 totals 16 residues. Trimming removed 3 bases from V and 2 bases from J, with 12 bases in between. The CDR3 region has the DNA TGTGCCAGCAGCTCTTACCAGGGGCCTGGGGCCAACGTCCTGACTTTC. It translates to CASSSYQGPGANVLTF.

There are a few counts of this clonotype. The chain employs TRBV11-2 and TRBJ1-3; D remains unclear. The CDR3 is 15 amino acids. The germline V gene has CDR1 SGHAT and CDR2 FQNNGV. V dropped 5 bases and J dropped 0 bases, with 11 bases sitting between them. The CDR3: CASSPAPTSGNTIYF. The CDR3 DNA follows: TGTGCCAGCAGCCCAGCCCCGACCTCTGGAAACACCATATATTTT.

This clonotype occurred many times. The gene calls are TRBV6-5 and TRBJ1-1, with D maybe TRBD1 (6 bases). Germline values: CDR1 MNHEY, CDR2 SVGAGI. This CDR3 has 15 residues. V was clipped by 2 bases and J by 3 bases, with 13 bases between them. CDR3 loop: CASSYVGGADTEAFF. CDR3 bases: TGTGCCAGCAGTTACGTGGGGGGCGCGGACACTGAAGCTTTCTTT.

This clonotype was seen repeatedly, ten times or more. J is TRBJ2-7 and V is TRBV7-9; D unclear. Trimming stripped 4 bases from V and 1 base from J, with 8 bases between. This CDR3 has 13 residues. Germline values: CDR1 SEHNR, CDR2 FQNEAQ (reference sequence). The CDR3 DNA follows: TGTGCCAGCAGCTCGACCCCTTCCTACGAGCAGTACTTC. It is translated as CASSSTPSYEQYF.

This clonotype was recorded a few times. The chain is built from TRBV18 and TRBJ2-1, with D unclear. Germline V gives CDR1 KGHSH, CDR2 LQKENI. The CDR3 consists of 12 residues. Trimming removed 8 bases at V and 3 bases at J, with 8 bases between. DNA for the CDR3: TGTGCCAGCGGGGTGGGCTACAATGAGCAGTTCTTC. Translation gives CASGVGYNEQFF.

This clonotype was counted ten times or more. The gene calls are TRBV4-1 and TRBJ1-1; D not certain. Germline CDR1 reads MGHRA; CDR2 reads YSYEKL. The CDR3 totals 15 residues. V was shortened by 0 bases and J by 1 base, with 9 bases between the two germline ends. The CDR3 bases are TGCGCCAGCAGCCAAGAGGATAGGGCGAACACTGAAGCTTTCTTT. Translated: CASSQEDRANTEAFF.

This clonotype has just a few counts. The chain joins TRBV4-1 to TRBJ1-1; D is possibly TRBD1 (6 bases). Trimming cost V 0 bases and J 10 bases, with 15 bases left between them. The CDR3 is 14 amino acids. CDR1 MGHRA and CDR2 YSYEKL come from the germline V gene. This CDR3 reads CASSQDPGQSTAFF. In DNA, the CDR3 is TGCGCCAGCAGCCAAGATCCCGGACAGTCTACAGCTTTCTTT.

The table lists this clonotype with a few counts. The chain recombines TRBV7-9 with TRBJ2-5; D is uncertain. Trimming took 2 bases from V and 0 from J, leaving 16 bases between them. Germline CDR1 and CDR2: SEHNR and FQNEAQ (reference sequence). The CDR3 spans 17 residues. This CDR3 reads CASSLTVRVRDQETQYF. The CDR3 nucleotides are TGTGCCAGCAGCTTAACCGTCCGGGTACGGGACCAAGAGACCCAGTACTTC.

There are many counts of this clonotype. The gene calls are TRBV7-2 and TRBJ2-7; either TRBD1 or TRBD2 may supply D (5 bases each). V gave up 5 bases and J gave up 0 bases, with 20 bases separating them. Looked up from germline, CDR1 is SGHTA and CDR2 is FQGNSA. The CDR3 has 17 residues. CDR3 DNA: TGTGCCAGCAGCCCAAACCGGGACCGCCTCCACTCCTACGAGCAGTACTTC. This translates into CASSPNRDRLHSYEQYF.

Concerning this clonotype: This sequence may be a read error, since a much larger clone differs from it by one base. The conserved final phenylalanine or tryptophan is absent from the CDR3, which likely points to a read error. The chain uses TRBV19 and TRBJ2-1; 12 bases match TRBD2. With 5 bases clipped from V and 6 bases from J, the junction kept 5 bases outside the gene matches. Per the germline V gene, CDR1 is LNHDA and CDR2 is SQIVND (reference sequence). The CDR3 sequence is 15 residues long. CDR3 DNA: TGTGCCAGTAGTCCGACTAGCGGGAGTCCCAATGAGCAGTTCTTA. As protein: CASSPTSGSPNEQFL.

This clonotype was observed many times. This rearrangement joins TRBV27 to TRBJ2-1; TRBD2 might be the D (5 bases). The germline V gene has CDR1 MNHEY and CDR2 SMNVEV (reference sequence). CDR3 size: 13 residues. V lost 6 bases and J 6 bases, leaving 12 bases between the germline ends. CDR3 DNA: TGTGCCAGCAGCCTCCGGGGTAGCAATGAGCAGTTCTTC. This gives the protein CASSLRGSNEQFF.

This clonotype was observed at least ten times. This sequence joins TRBV11-2 and TRBJ1-3; D might be TRBD1 (5 bases). Per the germline V gene, CDR1 is SGHAT and CDR2 is FQNNGV. V was clipped by 5 bases and J by 0 bases, with 17 bases between them. The CDR3 is made up of 17 amino acids. In nucleotides, the CDR3 is TGTGCCAGCAGCCCCTGGACAAACCGGAGCTCTGGAAACACCATATATTTT. It codes for CASSPWTNRSSGNTIYF. The full variable domain, completed using reference TRBV11-2 and TRBJ1-3, is EAGVAQSPRYKIIEKRQSVAFWCNPISGHATLYWYQQILGQGPKLLIQFQNNGVVDDSQLPKDRFSAERLKGVDSTLKIQPAKLEDSAVYLCASSPWTNRSSGNTIYFGEGSWLTVV.

About this clonotype itself: A read error may explain this, as a much larger clone is one base away. This chain links TRBV6-5 with TRBJ2-7; D possibly matches TRBD1 or TRBD2 (5 bases each). The CDR3 runs to 16 residues. V gave up 2 bases and J gave up 2 bases, with 16 bases separating them. Germline loops: CDR1 MNHEY, CDR2 SVGAGI. In nucleotides, the CDR3 is TGTGCCAGCAGTTACGGTTCGGGACGGGGACCCTACGAGCAGTACTTC. Translation: CASSYGSGRGPYEQYF.

The chain links TRBV12-3 or TRBV12-4 to TRBJ2-7, with D hard to call. V was pared by 6 bases and J by 3 bases, with 12 bases between. The CDR3 covers 13 residues. The CDR3 region is CASRSSHYYEQYF. CDR3 nucleotide sequence: TGTGCCAGCAGGTCGTCCCACTACTACGAGCAGTACTTC.

For the CDR3, the DNA is TGTGCCAGCAGCGAGGGACTAGCGGGAAGCTCCTACAATGAGCAGTTCTTC. As protein: CASSEGLAGSSYNEQFF. The chain employs TRBV9 and TRBJ2-1, with TRBD2 matching 13 bases. V gave up 3 bases and J gave up 0 bases; unmatched junction bases: 3. CDR1 is SGDLS and CDR2 is YYNGEE in the germline V gene. The CDR3 contains 17 residues.

This clonotype appeared many times. The chain carries TRBV20-1 and TRBJ1-1; no clear D. The CDR3 sequence is 14 residues long. From germline, CDR1 is DFQATT and CDR2 SNEGSKA (reference sequence). Trimming removed 4 bases at V and 3 bases at J, with 15 bases between. The CDR3, as DNA: TGCAGTGCTAAAACGGCAGCCCGATACACTGAAGCTTTCTTT. Amino acids: CSAKTAARYTEAFF.

The chain links TRBV27 to TRBJ1-5; D is possibly TRBD1 (5 bases). This CDR3 has 17 residues. Germline V gives CDR1 MNHEY, CDR2 SMNVEV (reference sequence). Between the trimmed V and J ends, which lost 5 bases and 4 bases, there was a span of 21 bases. CDR3 DNA: TGTGCCAGCAGTCCATCATCCGGGGACCGTTTGAATCAGCCCCAGCATTTT. Protein: CASSPSSGDRLNQPQHF.

This chain joins TRBV25-1 and TRBJ1-3; D gene uncertain. V shed 1 base and J shed 2 bases, with 6 bases lying between them. The CDR3 runs to 14 residues. The germline V gene has CDR1 MGHDK and CDR2 SYGVNS. The CDR3 DNA follows: TGTGCCAGCAGTGAATCGATACCTGGAAACACCATATATTTT. Translation gives CASSESIPGNTIYF.

The V and J genes are TRBV4-2 and TRBJ2-1; TRBD2 aligns across 7 bases. Per germline, CDR1 LGHNA and CDR2 YNFKEQ. Trimming removed 4 bases from V and 4 bases from J; junction bases left unmatched: 13. The CDR3 extends over 17 amino acids. In DNA, the CDR3 is TGTGCCAGCAGCCGGGCCAGTACAGCGGGATCATACAATGAGCAGTTCTTC. This translates into CASSRASTAGSYNEQFF.

This clonotype was seen many times. This chain uses TRBV7-9 with TRBJ1-4, with D possibly matching TRBD1 (6 bases). V was trimmed by 4 bases and J by 8 bases, leaving 14 bases between them. CDR1 is SEHNR and CDR2 is FQNEAQ in the germline V gene (reference sequence). There are 14 residues in the CDR3. CDR3 sequence: CASSSTQGWEKLFF. The CDR3 DNA is TGTGCCAGCAGCTCAACACAGGGCTGGGAAAAACTGTTTTTT.

This clonotype turned up a few times. The CDR3 protein is CASSQIRNVLASGELFF. DNA of the CDR3: TGTGCCAGCAGCCAGATCCGGAACGTTCTAGCATCCGGGGAGCTGTTTTTT. The rearrangement uses TRBV14 and TRBJ2-2; tentative D call: TRBD2 (5 bases). CDR1 is SGHDN, CDR2 FVKESK, per germline. Trimming took 3 bases from V and 6 from J, leaving 20 bases between them. The CDR3 consists of 17 residues.

At least ten counts were recorded for this clonotype. In DNA, the CDR3 is TGCGCCAGCACTACTAGCGGGGGGAACACCGGGGAGCTGTTTTTT. It yields the protein CASTTSGGNTGELFF. This chain connects TRBV4-1 to TRBJ2-2; 11 bases map to TRBD2. The CDR3 is 15 amino acids. V lost 7 bases and J lost 1; bases outside the gene matches: 2. The germline V gene has CDR1 MGHRA and CDR2 YSYEKL.